The 22 T cell receptor beta chains below all came from one sample that was sequenced in a study of shared clonotypes between healthy human individuals. TCRdb keeps only in-frame clones here, not all; method: immunoSEQ multiplex PCR. The sample yields a few million clones, more than 90% seen once. The sequencing sample was made of naive CD4+ T cells sorted from blood. Sample subset: CD45RA+ positively selected. Receptors originate from a man aged 18 to 35 in good health.

This chain uses TRBV10-1 with TRBJ2-3; D not certain. Trimming pared 3 bases from V and 5 bases from J, leaving 18 bases between. CDR1 is WNHNN and CDR2 is SYGVQD in the germline V gene (reference sequence). The CDR3 covers 16 residues. CDR3 region: CASSDGAPPAKDTQYF. The CDR3 DNA is TGCGCCAGCAGTGATGGAGCACCGCCGGCAAAAGATACGCAGTATTTT.

The chain has TRBV11-2 and TRBJ2-7, with 9 bases fitting TRBD2. This CDR3 is 15 amino acids long. The germline gives CDR1 SGHAT, CDR2 FQNNGV. Trimming at V came to 5 bases and at J to 4 bases, leaving 9 bases not matched to a gene. The CDR3 sequence is CASSNLAGGEYEQYF. The CDR3 nucleotides are TGTGCCAGCAGCAACCTGGCGGGAGGGGAATACGAGCAGTACTTC.

The J gene is TRBJ1-1, the V gene TRBV30, with 11 bases that match TRBD1. V trimming: 2 bases; J trimming: 0 bases; junction bases outside the gene matches: 11. There are 18 residues in the CDR3. Germline CDR1 reads GTSNPN; CDR2 reads SVGIG (reference sequence). In DNA form, the CDR3 reads TGTGCCTGGAGTCGGACAGGGGGCGCCCGGCTCTTGAACACTGAAGCTTTCTTT. This encodes CAWSRTGGARLLNTEAFF.

The chain has TRBV5-1 and TRBJ1-4, with D tentatively TRBD1 (6 bases). The CDR3 is 15 amino acids. The V and J ends lost 4 bases and 7 bases respectively, with 17 bases between them. The V gene's germline CDR1 is SGHRS and CDR2 YFSETQ. CDR3 residues: CASSREQGGGEKLFF. The CDR3 DNA is TGCGCCAGCAGCAGGGAACAGGGAGGAGGTGAAAAACTGTTTTTT.

The V and J genes are TRBV12-5 and TRBJ2-3; D remains unclear. The CDR3 is 13 amino acids. Trimming removed 7 bases from V and 8 bases from J, with 16 bases in between. The germline V gene has CDR1 LGHNT and CDR2 FRNRAP. CDR3 bases: TGTGCTAGTGCCTCAAAAGAGATGGCTACGCAGTATTTT. Translating it yields CASASKEMATQYF.

This clone was seen just once. This sequence joins TRBV7-9 and TRBJ1-4, with 8 bases lining up with TRBD1. In germline, CDR1 is SEHNR, CDR2 FQNEAQ (reference sequence). V trimming: 5 bases; J trimming: 4 bases; junction bases outside the gene matches: 3. The CDR3 spans 14 residues. The CDR3 here is CASSKTGGNEKLFF. The DNA of the CDR3 is TGTGCCAGCAGCAAAACAGGGGGTAATGAAAAACTGTTTTTT.

J is TRBJ2-7 and V is TRBV11-2, with TRBD1 matching 11 bases. V shed 5 bases, J shed 3 bases, and the junction held 6 bases outside the gene matches. The CDR3 loop spans 15 amino acids. In germline, CDR1 is SGHAT, CDR2 FQNNGV. This CDR3 reads CASSLRTGGLYEQYF. The CDR3 nucleotides are TGTGCCAGCAGCCTCCGGACAGGGGGCCTCTACGAGCAGTACTTC.

V gene TRBV11-2 combines with J gene TRBJ2-3; TRBD1 agrees at 9 bases. There are 18 residues in the CDR3. The junction had 17 bases not matched to a gene; V was cut back by 4 bases and J by 6 bases. CDR1 is SGHAT and CDR2 is FQNNGV in the germline V gene. The CDR3 DNA sequence: TGTGCCAGCAGCTCCCTAAATCTGGGGACAGGGAAAAGGGATACGCAGTATTTT. Its protein product is CASSSLNLGTGKRDTQYF. Variable domain in full (rest from reference TRBV11-2 and TRBJ2-3): EAGVAQSPRYKIIEKRQSVAFWCNPISGHATLYWYQQILGQGPKLLIQFQNNGVVDDSQLPKDRFSAERLKGVDSTLKIQPAKLEDSAVYLCASSSLNLGTGKRDTQYFGPGTRLTVL.

The chain joins TRBV30 to TRBJ2-3; 8 bases are shared with TRBD1. Germline CDR1 and CDR2: GTSNPN and SVGIG (reference sequence). Losses at the gene ends were 5 bases for V and 1 base for J; bases not matched to a gene: 8. The CDR3 length is 15 residues. This CDR3 is CAWGTWGQGTDTQYF. In nucleotides, the CDR3 is TGTGCCTGGGGGACCTGGGGACAGGGCACAGATACGCAGTATTTT.

A note on this clone: In the same sample, other DNA sequences code for this CDR3. The V gene is TRBV7-2, the J gene TRBJ1-1; D is ambiguous. Germline V CDR1 and CDR2: SGHTA, FQGNSA. V shed 1 base and J shed 1 base, with 7 bases lying between them. The CDR3 runs 14 residues. CDR3 nucleotides: TGTGCCAGCAGCTTAGTTCCGGGGAACACTGAAGCTTTCTTT. Residues: CASSLVPGNTEAFF. Drawing the rest from reference TRBV7-2 and TRBJ1-1, the complete variable domain is GAGVSQSPSNKVTEKGKDVELRCDPISGHTALYWYRQSLGQGLEFLIYFQGNSAPDKSGLPSDRFSAERTGGSVSTLTIQRTQQEDSAVYLCASSLVPGNTEAFFGQGTRLTVV.

As regards this clone: Other DNA sequences from this sample encode an identical CDR3 as well. This sequence joins TRBV5-1 and TRBJ1-4; D possibly corresponds to TRBD1 (5 bases). Germline V gives CDR1 SGHRS, CDR2 YFSETQ. V lost 0 bases and J 6 bases, leaving 9 bases between the germline ends. The CDR3 runs to 14 residues. CDR3 amino acids: CASSLDSTDEKLFF. Here the CDR3 DNA reads TGCGCCAGCAGCTTGGACTCGACAGATGAAAAACTGTTTTTT.

This chain uses TRBV7-9 with TRBJ1-1; D gene ambiguous. Germline V lookup: CDR1 SEHNR, CDR2 FQNEAQ (reference sequence). V lost 1 base to trimming and J lost 8 bases, with 8 bases between them. There are 12 residues in the CDR3. CDR3 nucleotide sequence: TGTGCCAGCAGCTTAGACGCGCTGGAAGCTTTCTTT. Residues: CASSLDALEAFF.

The chain employs TRBV18 and TRBJ1-1; maybe TRBD1 (5 bases). The CDR3 sequence is 15 residues long. CDR1 and CDR2 from the germline V gene are KGHSH and LQKENI. V shed 5 bases and J shed 2 bases, with 15 bases lying between them. CDR3 sequence: CASSGGVGGNTEAFF. The CDR3 DNA is TGTGCCAGCTCAGGAGGTGTCGGGGGAAACACTGAAGCTTTCTTT.

V usage is TRBV7-9 and J usage is TRBJ1-4, with 9 bases matching TRBD1. Per the germline V gene, CDR1 is SEHNR and CDR2 is FQNEAQ (reference sequence). The V gene end was trimmed by 0 bases and the J gene end by 5 bases; junction bases not matched to a gene: 7. The CDR3 runs 17 residues. DNA of the CDR3: TGTGCCAGCAGCTTAGCGCGGGGACAGGGCGAGAATGAAAAACTGTTTTTT. It encodes CASSLARGQGENEKLFF.

This rearrangement joins TRBV2 to TRBJ2-1, with TRBD2 matching 10 bases. CDR1 SNHLY and CDR2 FYNNEI come from the germline V gene. The CDR3 totals 15 residues. V was pared by 7 bases and J by 9 bases, with 12 bases of the junction left unmatched. The chain's CDR3 is CASTQAGGPVGEQFF. The CDR3 DNA reads TGTGCCAGCACCCAAGCGGGGGGGCCTGTTGGTGAGCAGTTCTTC.

The rearrangement uses TRBV5-1 and TRBJ1-4; D possibly corresponds to TRBD1 (5 bases). Trimming took 9 bases from V and 4 from J, leaving 19 bases between them. Per germline, CDR1 SGHRS and CDR2 YFSETQ. This CDR3 spans 15 amino acids. CDR3 amino acids: CAMQGVKNYNEKLFF. CDR3 bases: TGCGCCATGCAGGGAGTAAAAAATTATAATGAAAAACTGTTTTTT.

The chain combines TRBV7-2 with TRBJ2-7, with TRBD1 identical over 11 bases. Germline CDR1 reads SGHTA; CDR2 reads FQGNSA. CDR3 length: 15 residues. The V and J ends lost 5 bases and 2 bases, in that order; junction bases with no gene match: 5. The CDR3 reads CASSGGTGGTYEQYF. The CDR3 DNA sequence: TGTGCCAGCAGCGGCGGGACAGGGGGGACCTACGAGCAGTACTTC.

The chain uses TRBV7-2 and TRBJ2-7; no definite D call. The length of the CDR3 is 14 residues. Trimming left V 1 base short and J 2 bases short, with 9 bases between. Looked up from germline, CDR1 is SGHTA and CDR2 is FQGNSA. The CDR3 bases are TGTGCCAGCAGCTTAGTGGCGGACCCCTACGAGCAGTACTTC. Amino acid sequence: CASSLVADPYEQYF.

The rearrangement joins TRBV2 to TRBJ2-2, with D tentatively TRBD2 (6 bases). Per germline, CDR1 SNHLY and CDR2 FYNNEI. This CDR3 is 13 amino acids long. Trimming cost V 6 bases and J 4 bases, with 9 bases left between them. For the CDR3, the DNA is TGTGCCAGCAGGACTAGTCCCACCGGGGAGCTGTTTTTT. Encoded protein: CASRTSPTGELFF.

Only one count was recorded for this clone. DNA of the CDR3: TGTGCCAGCTTGGCGGGGAACACTGAAGCTTTCTTT. Amino acids: CASLAGNTEAFF. This chain links TRBV6-5 with TRBJ1-1; D remains unclear. The CDR3 covers 12 residues. Trimming took 8 bases from V and 1 from J, leaving 8 bases between them. The germline V gene encodes CDR1 MNHEY and CDR2 SVGAGI.

Comment on this clone: This CDR3 is also generated by other DNA sequences in the sample. This chain uses TRBV6-5 with TRBJ2-3; no clear D gene. The CDR3 is 13 residues long. Trimming removed 5 bases from V and 1 base from J, with 7 bases in between. CDR1 is MNHEY, CDR2 SVGAGI, per germline. The CDR3 region is CASSSPGTDTQYF. For the CDR3, the DNA is TGTGCCAGCAGTAGCCCCGGCACAGATACGCAGTATTTT.

This clone was detected once. The chain couples TRBV27 to TRBJ2-7; TRBD1 aligns across 9 bases. Germline assignment: CDR1 MNHEY and CDR2 SMNVEV (reference sequence). There are 15 residues in the CDR3. The V and J ends lost 6 bases and 3 bases, in that order; junction bases with no gene match: 9. Here the CDR3 DNA reads TGTGCCAGCAGCGCTTTCCCGGGACAGGGCTACGAGCAGTACTTC. It translates to CASSAFPGQGYEQYF.